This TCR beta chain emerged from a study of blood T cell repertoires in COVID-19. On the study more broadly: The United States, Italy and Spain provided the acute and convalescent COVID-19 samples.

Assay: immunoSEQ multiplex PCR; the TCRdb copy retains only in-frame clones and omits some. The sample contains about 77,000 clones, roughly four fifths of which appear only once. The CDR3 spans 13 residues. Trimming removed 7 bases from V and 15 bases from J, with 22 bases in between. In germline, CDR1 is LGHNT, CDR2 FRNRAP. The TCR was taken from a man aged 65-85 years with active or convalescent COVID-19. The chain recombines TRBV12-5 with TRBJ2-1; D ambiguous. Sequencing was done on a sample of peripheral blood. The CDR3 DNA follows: TGTGCTAGTGCCCTCTCCCCGACGGATCTAGGGTTCTTC. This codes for CASALSPTDLGFF.